A selection of T cell receptor beta chains follows, all from one sample in a study of cytomegalovirus exposure and HLA in healthy donors. The protocol was immunoSEQ multiplex PCR, while the TCRdb copy is restricted to in-frame clones and leaves out a portion. The table shows around 150,000 clones, with about three quarters occurring only once. The sample was PBMCs. The origin of the receptors is a man aged 18 to 30 in good health and CMV-seronegative. Both conserved end residues are part of each CDR3. D genes are given only for firm matches. The size field is filled for only some rows; it gives once, few, many or a size class.

d_call: NA; v_call: TRBV7-9; clone_size: NA; j_call: TRBJ1-1; cdr3_aa: CASSDPSQGRTEAFF; cdr3_nt: TGTGCCAGCAGCGACCCATCCCAGGGGCGAACTGAAGCTTTCTTT
d_call: NA; v_call: TRBV20-1; clone_size: NA; j_call: TRBJ1-1; cdr3_aa: CSAQEGTEAFF; cdr3_nt: TGCAGTGCCCAGGAGGGCACTGAAGCTTTCTTT
d_call: NA; v_call: TRBV21-1; clone_size: NA; j_call: TRBJ1-2; cdr3_aa: CASSSHEGYTF; cdr3_nt: TGTGCCAGCAGCAGTCACGAGGGCTACACCTTC
d_call: TRBD2; v_call: TRBV30; clone_size: once; j_call: TRBJ2-4; cdr3_aa: CARSNNGGIGYF; cdr3_nt: TGTGCCCGGAGTAATAACGGGGGGATAGGGTACTTC
d_call: NA; v_call: TRBV30; clone_size: NA; j_call: TRBJ2-6; cdr3_aa: CAWSVRRGSSGANVLTF; cdr3_nt: TGTGCCTGGAGTGTACGCAGGGGAAGCTCTGGGGCCAACGTCCTGACTTTC
d_call: TRBD1; v_call: TRBV10-3; clone_size: NA; j_call: TRBJ2-7; cdr3_aa: CAITKDRGDPYEQYF; cdr3_nt: TGTGCCATCACGAAGGACAGGGGGGATCCCTACGAGCAGTACTTC
d_call: NA; v_call: TRBV5-1; clone_size: NA; j_call: TRBJ2-7; cdr3_aa: CASSSSIRTGSSYEQYF; cdr3_nt: TGCGCCAGCAGCTCCTCAATTCGAACCGGGAGCTCCTACGAGCAGTACTTC
d_call: NA; v_call: TRBV2; clone_size: NA; j_call: TRBJ2-7; cdr3_aa: CASTSMAGFNYEQYF; cdr3_nt: TGTGCCAGCACCTCTATGGCGGGGTTTAACTACGAGCAGTACTTC
d_call: TRBD1; v_call: TRBV30; clone_size: once; j_call: TRBJ2-7; cdr3_aa: CAWSTPGTANPYEQYF; cdr3_nt: TGTGCCTGGAGTACTCCCGGGACAGCGAATCCCTACGAGCAGTACTTC
d_call: TRBD2; v_call: TRBV7-9; clone_size: few; j_call: TRBJ2-3; cdr3_aa: CASSLGISGNTDTQYF; cdr3_nt: TGTGCCAGCAGCTTAGGGATTAGCGGGAACACAGATACGCAGTATTTT
d_call: NA; v_call: TRBV30; clone_size: NA; j_call: TRBJ2-1; cdr3_aa: CAWMRREQFF; cdr3_nt: TGTGCCTGGATGAGGCGCGAGCAGTTCTTC
d_call: NA; v_call: TRBV7-9; clone_size: few; j_call: TRBJ2-7; cdr3_aa: CASSRGGSLGYEQYF; cdr3_nt: TGTGCCAGCAGCCGAGGAGGGTCTCTCGGCTACGAGCAGTACTTC
d_call: NA; v_call: TRBV27; clone_size: NA; j_call: TRBJ2-7; cdr3_aa: CAREIAASYEQYF; cdr3_nt: TGTGCCCGCGAGATCGCCGCTTCCTACGAGCAGTACTTC
d_call: NA; v_call: TRBV19; clone_size: NA; j_call: TRBJ1-2; cdr3_aa: CASSIAGAIAGYTF; cdr3_nt: TGTGCCAGTAGTATAGCAGGGGCAATCGCTGGCTACACCTTC
d_call: NA; v_call: TRBV5-1; clone_size: NA; j_call: TRBJ2-7; cdr3_aa: CASSRYRGSSYEQYF; cdr3_nt: TGCGCCAGCAGCCGTTACAGAGGGAGCTCCTACGAGCAGTACTTC